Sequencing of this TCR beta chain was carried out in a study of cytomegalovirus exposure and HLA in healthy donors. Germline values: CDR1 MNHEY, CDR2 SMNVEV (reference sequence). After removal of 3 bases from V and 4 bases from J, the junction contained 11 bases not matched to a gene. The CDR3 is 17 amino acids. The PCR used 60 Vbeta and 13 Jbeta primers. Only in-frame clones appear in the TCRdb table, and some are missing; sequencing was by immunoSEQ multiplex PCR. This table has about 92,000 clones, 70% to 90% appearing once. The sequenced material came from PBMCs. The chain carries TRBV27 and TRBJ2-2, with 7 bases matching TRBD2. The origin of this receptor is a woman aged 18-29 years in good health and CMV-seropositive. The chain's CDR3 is CASSLAHVAGVTGELFF. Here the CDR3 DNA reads TGTGCCAGCAGTTTGGCCCATGTGGCGGGAGTCACCGGGGAGCTGTTTTTT.